This T cell receptor (beta chain) originates from a study of blood T cells in healthy people across ages. A second PCR, run for about 7 to 11 cycles, used a sample-barcoded 5' primer plus a J-beta primer mix. In TCRdb, the 5' RACE reads were re-called with MiXCR into one record per CDR3 protein. The data hold about 1,500,000 distinct CDR3 sequences, with 28% observed a single time. The V gene's germline CDR1 is KGHSH and CDR2 LQKENI. The J segment lost 6 bases and the V segment lost 1 base, leaving 3 bases of the junction unmatched. This CDR3 has 15 residues. The V and J genes are TRBV18 and TRBJ2-1, with TRBD2 identical over 10 bases. The source is a woman aged 25 to 45 in good health. Sequencing was done on a sample of blood. The CDR3 coding sequence is TGTGCCAGCTCACCACTGGCTAGCGGGGGCAATGAGCAGTTCTTC. Translating gives CASSPLASGGNEQFF. The entire variable domain, with the rest obtained from reference TRBV18 and TRBJ2-1, is as follows: NAGVMQNPRHLVRRRGQEARLRCSPMKGHSHVYWYRQLPEEGLKFMVYLQKENIIDESGMPKERFSAEFPKEGPSILRIQQVVRGDSAAYFCASSPLASGGNEQFFGPGTRLTVL.